This paragraph covers one T cell receptor (beta chain) sequence. The ends were cut back, 4 bases at V and 7 bases at J, with 10 bases in the middle. There are 11 residues in the CDR3. Germline assignment: CDR1 SQVTM and CDR2 ANQGSEA. This sample was taken from a study of CD8 T cells in Susac syndrome. The authors reverse transcribed roughly 0.5 to 1 ug RNA with random hexamers. TCRdb re-called the immunoSEQ multiplex PCR reads with MiXCR, one entry per CDR3 protein. The sample yields some 77,000 distinct CDR3 sequences, 90% to 95% seen once. This clonotype was sampled from a human donor with Susac syndrome. Sequencing input: CD4+ T cells from PBMCs. V gene TRBV29-1 combines with J gene TRBJ2-5; tentative D call: TRBD1 (5 bases). The DNA for the CDR3 is TGCAGCGTTGCCCCTCAGGGGACCCAGTACTTC. The encoded protein is CSVAPQGTQYF.